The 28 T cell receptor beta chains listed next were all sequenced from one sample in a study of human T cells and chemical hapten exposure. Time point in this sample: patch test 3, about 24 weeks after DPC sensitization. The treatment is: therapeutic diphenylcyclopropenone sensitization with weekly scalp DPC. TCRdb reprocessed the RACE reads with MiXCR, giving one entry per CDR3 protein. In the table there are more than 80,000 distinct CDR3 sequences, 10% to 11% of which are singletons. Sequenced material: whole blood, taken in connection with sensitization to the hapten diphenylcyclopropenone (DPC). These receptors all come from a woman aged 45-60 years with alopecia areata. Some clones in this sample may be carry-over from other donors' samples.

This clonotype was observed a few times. The CDR3 here is CASSLAGVNPEQYF. The CDR3 nucleotides read TGTGCCAGCAGTTTAGCGGGAGTTAATCCCGAGCAGTACTTC. The chain uses TRBV6-6 and TRBJ2-7; 9 nucleotides match TRBD2. This CDR3 contains 14 residues. The J segment lost 6 bases and the V segment lost 4 bases, leaving 7 bases of the junction unmatched. Germline CDR1 is MNHNY and CDR2 is SVGAGI (reference sequence).

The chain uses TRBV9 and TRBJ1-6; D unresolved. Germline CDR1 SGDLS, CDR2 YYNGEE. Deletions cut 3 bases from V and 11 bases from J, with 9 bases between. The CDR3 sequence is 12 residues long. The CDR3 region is CASSGAVPPLHF. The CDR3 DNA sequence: TGTGCCAGCAGCGGAGCCGTACCACCCCTCCACTTT.

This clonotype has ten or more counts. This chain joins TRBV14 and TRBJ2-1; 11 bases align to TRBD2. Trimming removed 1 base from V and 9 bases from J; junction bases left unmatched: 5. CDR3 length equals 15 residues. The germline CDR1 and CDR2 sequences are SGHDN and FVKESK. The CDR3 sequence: CASSQALAGVGEQFF. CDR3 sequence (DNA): TGTGCCAGCAGCCAAGCACTAGCGGGAGTCGGTGAGCAGTTCTTC.

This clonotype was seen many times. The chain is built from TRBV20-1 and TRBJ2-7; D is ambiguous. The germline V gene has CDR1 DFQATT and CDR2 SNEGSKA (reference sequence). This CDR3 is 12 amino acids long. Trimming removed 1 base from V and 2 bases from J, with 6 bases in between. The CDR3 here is CSARGGPYEQYF. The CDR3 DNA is TGCAGTGCTAGAGGTGGTCCCTACGAGCAGTACTTC.

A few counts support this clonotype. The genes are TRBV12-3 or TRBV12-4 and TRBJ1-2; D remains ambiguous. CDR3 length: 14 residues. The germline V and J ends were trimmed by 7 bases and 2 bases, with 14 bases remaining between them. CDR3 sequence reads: CASNRLDQNYGYTF. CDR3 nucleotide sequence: TGTGCCAGCAACCGACTGGATCAAAACTATGGCTACACCTTC.

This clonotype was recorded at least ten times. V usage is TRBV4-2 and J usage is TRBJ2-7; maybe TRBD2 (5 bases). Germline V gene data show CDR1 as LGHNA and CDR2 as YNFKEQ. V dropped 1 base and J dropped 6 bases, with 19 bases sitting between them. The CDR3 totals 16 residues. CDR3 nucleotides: TGTGCCAGCAGCCAAGGAGGAGGTCAGCTTACGGGCGAGCAGTACTTC. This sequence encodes CASSQGGGQLTGEQYF.

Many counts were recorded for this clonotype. CDR3 nucleotides: TGTGCCAGCAGCTTAGCAGGGTCAGGGGGCCTCGACAACTATGGCTACACCTTC. Translating it yields CASSLAGSGGLDNYGYTF. This chain uses TRBV7-2 with TRBJ1-2, with 8 bases aligning to TRBD1. V dropped 0 bases and J dropped 2; count of bases not matched to a gene: 11. Per germline, CDR1 SGHTA and CDR2 FQGNSA. This CDR3 is 18 amino acids long.

The CDR3 here is CASSAAIAGVTGELFF. The CDR3 bases are TGTGCCAGCAGCGCCGCGATAGCGGGAGTCACCGGGGAGCTGTTTTTT. The chain is built from TRBV5-4 and TRBJ2-2; 9 positions match TRBD2. CDR3 length: 16 amino acids. V dropped 4 bases and J dropped 4; count of bases not matched to a gene: 8. CDR1 and CDR2 (germline): SGHNT, YYREEE (reference sequence).

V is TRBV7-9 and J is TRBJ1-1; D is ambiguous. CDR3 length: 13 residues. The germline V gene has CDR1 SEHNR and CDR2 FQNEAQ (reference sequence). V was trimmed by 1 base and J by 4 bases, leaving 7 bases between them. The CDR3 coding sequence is TGTGCCAGCAGCTTAGACAAGGGCACTGAAGCTTTCTTT. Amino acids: CASSLDKGTEAFF.

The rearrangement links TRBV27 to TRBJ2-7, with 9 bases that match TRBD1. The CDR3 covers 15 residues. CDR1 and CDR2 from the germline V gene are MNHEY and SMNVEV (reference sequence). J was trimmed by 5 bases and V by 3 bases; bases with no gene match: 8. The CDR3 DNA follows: TGTGCCAGCAGTTTTGCGGGGACAGGGAGACACGAGCAGTACTTC. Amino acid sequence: CASSFAGTGRHEQYF.

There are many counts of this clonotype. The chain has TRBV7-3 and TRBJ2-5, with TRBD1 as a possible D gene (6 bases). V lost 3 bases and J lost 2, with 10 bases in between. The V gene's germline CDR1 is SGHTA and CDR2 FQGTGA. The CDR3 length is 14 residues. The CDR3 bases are TGTGCCAGCAGCTTCCCACAGGGACAAGAGACCCAGTACTTC. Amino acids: CASSFPQGQETQYF.

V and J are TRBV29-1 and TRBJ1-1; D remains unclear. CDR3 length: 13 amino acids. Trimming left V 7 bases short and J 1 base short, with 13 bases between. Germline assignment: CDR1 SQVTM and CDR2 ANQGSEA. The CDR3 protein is CSAGPGWNTEAFF. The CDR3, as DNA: TGCAGCGCTGGGCCGGGTTGGAACACTGAAGCTTTCTTT.

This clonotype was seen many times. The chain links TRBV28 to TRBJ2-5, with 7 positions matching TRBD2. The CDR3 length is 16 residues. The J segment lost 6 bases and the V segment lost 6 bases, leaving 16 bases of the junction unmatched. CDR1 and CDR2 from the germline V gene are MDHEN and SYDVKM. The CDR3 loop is CASRDRDYPRDQTQYF. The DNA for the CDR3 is TGTGCCAGCAGGGACCGGGACTACCCCCGTGACCAGACCCAGTACTTC. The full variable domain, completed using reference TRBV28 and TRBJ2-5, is DVKVTQSSRYLVKRTGEKVFLECVQDMDHENMFWYRQDPGLGLRLIYFSYDVKMKEKGDIPEGYSVSREKKERFSLILESASTNQTSMYLCASRDRDYPRDQTQYFGPGTRLLVL.

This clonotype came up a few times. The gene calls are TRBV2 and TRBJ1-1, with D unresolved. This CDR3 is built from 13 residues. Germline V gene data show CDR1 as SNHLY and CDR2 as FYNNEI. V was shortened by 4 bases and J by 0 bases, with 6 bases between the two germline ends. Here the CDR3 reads CASSGRLNTEAFF. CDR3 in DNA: TGTGCCAGCAGTGGACGGTTGAACACTGAAGCTTTCTTT.

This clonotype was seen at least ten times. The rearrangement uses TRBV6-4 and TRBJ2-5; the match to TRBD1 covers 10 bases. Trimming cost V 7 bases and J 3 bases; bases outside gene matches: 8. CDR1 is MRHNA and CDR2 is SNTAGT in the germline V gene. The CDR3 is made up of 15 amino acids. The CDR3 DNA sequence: TGTGCCAGCAACCTATTCGGACAGGGGGAAGAGACCCAGTACTTC. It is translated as CASNLFGQGEETQYF.

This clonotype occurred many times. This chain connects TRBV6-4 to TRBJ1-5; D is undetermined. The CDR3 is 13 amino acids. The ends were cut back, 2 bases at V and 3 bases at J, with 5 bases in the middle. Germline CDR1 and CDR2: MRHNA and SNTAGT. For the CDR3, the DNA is TGTGCCAGCAGTGACGGTCCCAATCAGCCCCAGCATTTT. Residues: CASSDGPNQPQHF.

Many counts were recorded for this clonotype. The DNA for the CDR3 is TGCAGTGCTAGAGCCCTGGACAGGGCGGGGGAAAAACTGTTTTTT. Translation gives CSARALDRAGEKLFF. The chain is built from TRBV20-1 and TRBJ1-4, with 8 nucleotides matching TRBD1. J gave up 8 bases and V 1 base, and 9 bases lay outside the gene matches. The CDR3 has 15 amino acids. Germline CDR1 and CDR2: DFQATT and SNEGSKA (reference sequence).

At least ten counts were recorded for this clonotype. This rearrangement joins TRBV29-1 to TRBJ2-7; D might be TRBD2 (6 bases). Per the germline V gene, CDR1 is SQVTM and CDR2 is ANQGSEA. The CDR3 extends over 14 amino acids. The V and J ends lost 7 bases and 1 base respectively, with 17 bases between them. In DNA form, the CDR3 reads TGCAGCGCCCAGCTGGGACTTTCATCCTACGAGCAGTACTTC. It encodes CSAQLGLSSYEQYF.

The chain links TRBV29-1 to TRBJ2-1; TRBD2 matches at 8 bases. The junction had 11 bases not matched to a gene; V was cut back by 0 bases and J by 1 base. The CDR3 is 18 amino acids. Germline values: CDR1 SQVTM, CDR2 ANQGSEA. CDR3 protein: CSVEEDGRDVWSYNEQFF. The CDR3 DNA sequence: TGCAGCGTTGAAGAGGACGGGAGGGATGTTTGGTCCTACAATGAGCAGTTCTTC.

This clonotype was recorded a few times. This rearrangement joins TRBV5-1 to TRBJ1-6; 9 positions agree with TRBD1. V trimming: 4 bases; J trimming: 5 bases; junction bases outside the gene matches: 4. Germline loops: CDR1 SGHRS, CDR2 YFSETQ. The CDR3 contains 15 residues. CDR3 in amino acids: CASSTGQGNNSPLHF. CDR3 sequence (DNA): TGCGCCAGCAGCACCGGACAGGGGAATAATTCACCCCTCCACTTT.

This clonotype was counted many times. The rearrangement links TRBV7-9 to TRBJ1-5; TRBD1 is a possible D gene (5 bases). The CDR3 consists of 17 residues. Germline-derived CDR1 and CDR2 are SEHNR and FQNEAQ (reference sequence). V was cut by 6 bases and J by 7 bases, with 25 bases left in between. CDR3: CASSISVGATGEQPQHF. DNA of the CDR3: TGTGCCAGCAGTATCTCGGTTGGGGCCACGGGGGAACAGCCCCAGCATTTT.

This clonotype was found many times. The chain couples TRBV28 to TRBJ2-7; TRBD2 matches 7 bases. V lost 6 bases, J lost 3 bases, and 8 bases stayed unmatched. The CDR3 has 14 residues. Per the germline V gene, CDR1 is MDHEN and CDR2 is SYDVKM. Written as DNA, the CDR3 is TGTGCCAGCAGGTCCTCCGGGGGGATCTACGAGCAGTACTTC. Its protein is CASRSSGGIYEQYF.

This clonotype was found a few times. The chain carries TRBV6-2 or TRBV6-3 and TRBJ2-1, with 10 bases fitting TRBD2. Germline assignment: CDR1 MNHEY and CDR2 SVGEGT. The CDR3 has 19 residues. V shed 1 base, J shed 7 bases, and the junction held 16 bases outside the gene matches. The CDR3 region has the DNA TGTGCCAGCAGTTACTGGGCTAGCGGGAGATGGGATACAAGGAATGAGCAGTTCTTC. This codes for CASSYWASGRWDTRNEQFF.

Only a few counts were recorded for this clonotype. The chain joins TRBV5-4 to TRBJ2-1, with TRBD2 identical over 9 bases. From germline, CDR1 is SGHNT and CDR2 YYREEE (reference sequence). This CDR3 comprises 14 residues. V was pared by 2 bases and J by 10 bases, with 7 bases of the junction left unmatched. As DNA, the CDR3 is TGTGCCAGCAGCTTTCCCCCCAGCGGGAGGGAGCAGTTCTTC. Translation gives CASSFPPSGREQFF.

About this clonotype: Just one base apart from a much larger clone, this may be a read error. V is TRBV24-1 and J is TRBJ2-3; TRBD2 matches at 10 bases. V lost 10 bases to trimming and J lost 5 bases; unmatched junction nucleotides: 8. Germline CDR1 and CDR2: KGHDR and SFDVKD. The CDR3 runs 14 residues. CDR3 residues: CATSGLAAIDTQYF. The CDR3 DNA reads TGTGCCACTTCCGGACTAGCGGCTATAGATACGCAGTATTTT.

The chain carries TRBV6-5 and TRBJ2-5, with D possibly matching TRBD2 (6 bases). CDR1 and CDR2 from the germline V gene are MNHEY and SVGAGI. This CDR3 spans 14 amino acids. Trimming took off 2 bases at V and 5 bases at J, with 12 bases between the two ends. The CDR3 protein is CASSYGGKRETQYF. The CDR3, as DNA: TGTGCCAGCAGTTACGGGGGGAAGCGCGAGACCCAGTACTTC.

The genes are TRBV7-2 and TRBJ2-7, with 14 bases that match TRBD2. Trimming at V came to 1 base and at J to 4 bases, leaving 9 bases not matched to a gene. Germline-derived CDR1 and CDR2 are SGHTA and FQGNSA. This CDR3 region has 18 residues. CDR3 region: CASSLVGTSGSRMYEQYF. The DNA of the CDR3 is TGTGCCAGCAGCTTAGTCGGGACTAGCGGGAGTCGGATGTACGAGCAGTACTTC.

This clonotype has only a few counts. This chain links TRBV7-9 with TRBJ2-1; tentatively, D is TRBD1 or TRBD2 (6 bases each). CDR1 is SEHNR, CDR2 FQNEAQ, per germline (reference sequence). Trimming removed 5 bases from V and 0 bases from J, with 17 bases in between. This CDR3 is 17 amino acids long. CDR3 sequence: CASSGQTQGGSYNEQFF. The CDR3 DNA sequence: TGTGCCAGCAGCGGCCAAACACAGGGAGGCTCCTACAATGAGCAGTTCTTC.